The 3 T cell receptor beta chains below were found in one sample sequenced in a study of shared clonotypes between healthy human individuals. Sequencing used immunoSEQ multiplex PCR; TCRdb keeps in-frame clones, though not all of them. Of about 2.4 million clones in the sample, roughly 93% were seen once. Input material: naive CD4+ T cells from PBMCs. Subset indicated: CD45RA+ positively selected. These receptors all stem from a man in his late teens or twenties in good health. Some clones in this sample may be carry-over from other donors' samples.

The table lists this clone with a count of one. The genes are TRBV4-3 and TRBJ2-3; no firm D call. The CDR3 has 15 amino acids. CDR1 and CDR2 (germline): LGHNA, YSLEER. V gave up 4 bases and J gave up 4 bases, with 15 bases separating them. CDR3 nucleotides: TGCGCCAGCAGCCGCCCCCGGGTCCGGGCAGATACGCAGTATTTT. It specifies CASSRPRVRADTQYF.

This clone was recorded once. This chain connects TRBV28 to TRBJ1-2; D is possibly TRBD1 (5 bases). The CDR3 spans 16 residues. Per the germline V gene, CDR1 is MDHEN and CDR2 is SYDVKM. Trimming left V 6 bases short and J 6 bases short, with 23 bases between. This CDR3 reads CASSFGTVLERDGYTF. CDR3 bases: TGTGCCAGCAGCTTCGGGACGGTACTCGAGAGGGATGGCTACACCTTC.

The gene calls are TRBV5-1 and TRBJ1-1; D gene uncertain. The germline V gene has CDR1 SGHRS and CDR2 YFSETQ. This CDR3 has 13 amino acids. V lost 1 base, J lost 11 bases, and 15 bases lay in between. The CDR3: CASSLSPRSAAFF. The DNA of the CDR3 is TGCGCCAGCAGCTTGAGTCCCAGATCAGCGGCTTTCTTT.